This T cell receptor beta chain stems from a study of beta chain features in type 1 diabetes. The whole isolated RNA underwent reverse transcription, so sequencing captured expressed TCRB transcripts. Only in-frame clones appear in the TCRdb table, and some are missing; sequencing was by immunoSEQ multiplex PCR. Among roughly 250,000 clones listed, roughly 70% were seen once. The study's findings and limits: TCRB CDR3s were moderately but significantly shorter in Type 1 diabetes patients in all four CD4+ subsets.

Averaging approximately 0.11 L, one heparinised blood draw was given by each donor. With regard to this clone: Its antigen is as yet unknown.

This TCR was sampled from a man aged 25 to 40 in good health. The specimen was naive CD4+ T cells from blood.

CDR3 loop: CAWSVGGSSNQPQHF. The CDR3 nucleotides read TGTGCCTGGAGTGTCGGTGGGTCCAGCAATCAGCCCCAGCATTTT. The chain couples TRBV30 to TRBJ1-5, with D hard to call. V lost 0 bases, J lost 1 base, and 10 bases lay in between. The CDR3 loop spans 15 amino acids. Germline loops: CDR1 GTSNPN, CDR2 SVGIG (reference sequence).